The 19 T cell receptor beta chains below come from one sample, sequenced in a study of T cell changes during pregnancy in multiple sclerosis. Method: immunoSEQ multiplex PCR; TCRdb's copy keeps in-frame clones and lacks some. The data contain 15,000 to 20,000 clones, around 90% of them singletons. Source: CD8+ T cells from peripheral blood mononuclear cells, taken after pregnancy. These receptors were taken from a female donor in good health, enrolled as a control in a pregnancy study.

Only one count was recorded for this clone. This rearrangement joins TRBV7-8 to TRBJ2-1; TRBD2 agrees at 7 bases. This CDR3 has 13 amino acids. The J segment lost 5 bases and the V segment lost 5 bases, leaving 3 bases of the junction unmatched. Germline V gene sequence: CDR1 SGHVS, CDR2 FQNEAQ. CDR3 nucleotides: TGTGCCAGCAGCAATACTAGCGACAATGAGCAGTTCTTC. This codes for CASSNTSDNEQFF.

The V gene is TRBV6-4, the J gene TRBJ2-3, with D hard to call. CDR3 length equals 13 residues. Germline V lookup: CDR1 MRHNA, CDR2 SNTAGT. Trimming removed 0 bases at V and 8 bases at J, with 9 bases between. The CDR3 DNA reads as TGTGCCAGCAGTGACTCGAGCGAACGTACGCAGTATTTT. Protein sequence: CASSDSSERTQYF.

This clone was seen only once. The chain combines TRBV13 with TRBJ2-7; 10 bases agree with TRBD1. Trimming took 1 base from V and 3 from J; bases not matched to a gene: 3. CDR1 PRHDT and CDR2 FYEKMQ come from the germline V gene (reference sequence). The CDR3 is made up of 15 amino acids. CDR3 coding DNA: TGTGCCAGCAGCTTAGCAGGGACAGGGGACTACGAGCAGTACTTC. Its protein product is CASSLAGTGDYEQYF.

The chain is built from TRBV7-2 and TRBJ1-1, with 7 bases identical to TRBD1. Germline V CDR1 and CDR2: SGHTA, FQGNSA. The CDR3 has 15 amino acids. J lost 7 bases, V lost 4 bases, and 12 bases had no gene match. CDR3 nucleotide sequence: TGTGCCAGCAGCTACCCGGGACAGATGATCCTTGAAGCTTTCTTT. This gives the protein CASSYPGQMILEAFF.

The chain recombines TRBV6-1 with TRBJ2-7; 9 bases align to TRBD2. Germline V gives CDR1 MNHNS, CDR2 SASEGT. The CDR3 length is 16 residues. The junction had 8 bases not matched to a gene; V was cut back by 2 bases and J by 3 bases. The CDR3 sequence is CASSEWKAGGGYEQYF. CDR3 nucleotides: TGTGCCAGCAGTGAATGGAAAGCGGGAGGTGGCTACGAGCAGTACTTC.

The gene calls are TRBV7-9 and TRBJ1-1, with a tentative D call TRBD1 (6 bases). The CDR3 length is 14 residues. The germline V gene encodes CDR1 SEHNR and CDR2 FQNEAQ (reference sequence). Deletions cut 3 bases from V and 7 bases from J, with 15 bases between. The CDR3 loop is CASSFLTDSNEAFF. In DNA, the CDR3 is TGTGCCAGCAGCTTCCTTACGGACAGTAATGAAGCTTTCTTT.

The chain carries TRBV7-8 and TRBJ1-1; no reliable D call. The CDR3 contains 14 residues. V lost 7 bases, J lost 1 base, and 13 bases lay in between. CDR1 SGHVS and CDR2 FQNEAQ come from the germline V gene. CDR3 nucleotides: TGTGCCAGCAAGGTTTTAGCACAGAACACTGAAGCTTTCTTT. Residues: CASKVLAQNTEAFF.

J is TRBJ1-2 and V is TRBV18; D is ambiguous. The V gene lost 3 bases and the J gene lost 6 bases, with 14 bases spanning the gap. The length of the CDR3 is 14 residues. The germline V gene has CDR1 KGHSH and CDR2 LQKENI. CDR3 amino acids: CASSPPGLEDGYTF. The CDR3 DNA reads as TGTGCCAGCTCACCCCCGGGTCTAGAGGATGGCTACACCTTC.

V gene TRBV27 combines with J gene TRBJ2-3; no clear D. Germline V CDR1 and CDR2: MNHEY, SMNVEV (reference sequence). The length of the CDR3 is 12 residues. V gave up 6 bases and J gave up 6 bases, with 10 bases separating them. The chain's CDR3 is CASRHARDTQYF. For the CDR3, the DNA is TGTGCCAGCAGGCACGCCCGGGATACGCAGTATTTT.

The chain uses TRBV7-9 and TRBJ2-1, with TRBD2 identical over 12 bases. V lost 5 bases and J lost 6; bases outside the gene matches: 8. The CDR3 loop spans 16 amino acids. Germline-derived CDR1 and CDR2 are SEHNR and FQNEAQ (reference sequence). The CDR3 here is CASSEKLAGGINEQFF. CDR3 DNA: TGTGCCAGCAGCGAAAAACTAGCGGGAGGTATCAATGAGCAGTTCTTC.

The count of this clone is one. CDR3 protein: CASSENDRGGSPLHF. The CDR3 DNA follows: TGTGCCAGCAGTGAAAATGACCGCGGCGGGTCACCCCTCCACTTT. V and J are TRBV6-4 and TRBJ1-6; D unclear. Germline CDR1 and CDR2: MRHNA and SNTAGT. The CDR3 covers 15 residues. V was pared by 3 bases and J by 10 bases, with 16 bases between.

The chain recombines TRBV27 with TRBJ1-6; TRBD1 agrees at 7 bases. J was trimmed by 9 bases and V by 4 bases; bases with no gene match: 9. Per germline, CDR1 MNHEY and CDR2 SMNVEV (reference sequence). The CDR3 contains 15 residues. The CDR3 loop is CASSSRQGSVSPLHF. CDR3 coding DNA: TGTGCCAGCAGTTCCCGACAGGGATCGGTTTCACCCCTCCACTTT.

The CDR3 protein is CASSEANLYEQYF. The CDR3 bases are TGTGCCAGCAGTGAAGCTAACCTTTACGAGCAGTACTTC. The genes are TRBV25-1 and TRBJ2-7, with D unresolved. The CDR3 is 13 amino acids. V lost 2 bases to trimming and J lost 4 bases, with 9 bases between them. CDR1 and CDR2 (germline): MGHDK, SYGVNS.

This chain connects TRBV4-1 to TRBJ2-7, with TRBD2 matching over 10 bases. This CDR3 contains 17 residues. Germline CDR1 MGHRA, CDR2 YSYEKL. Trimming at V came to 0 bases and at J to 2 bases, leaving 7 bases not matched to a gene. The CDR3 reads CASSQELAGSLTYEQYF. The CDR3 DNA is TGCGCCAGCAGCCAAGAACTAGCGGGATCCCTCACCTACGAGCAGTACTTC.

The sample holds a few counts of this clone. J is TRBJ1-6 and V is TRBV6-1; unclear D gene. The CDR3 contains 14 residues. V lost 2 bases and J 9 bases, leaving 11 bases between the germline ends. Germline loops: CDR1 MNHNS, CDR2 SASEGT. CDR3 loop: CASSEKDGGSPLHF. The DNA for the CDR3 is TGTGCCAGCAGTGAAAAGGACGGAGGTTCACCCCTCCACTTT.

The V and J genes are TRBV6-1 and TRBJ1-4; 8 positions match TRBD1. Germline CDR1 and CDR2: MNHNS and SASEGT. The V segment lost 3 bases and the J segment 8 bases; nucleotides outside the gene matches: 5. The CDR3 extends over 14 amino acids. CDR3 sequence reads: CASSEGQEKEKLFF. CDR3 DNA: TGTGCCAGCAGTGAGGGACAGGAGAAAGAAAAACTGTTTTTT.

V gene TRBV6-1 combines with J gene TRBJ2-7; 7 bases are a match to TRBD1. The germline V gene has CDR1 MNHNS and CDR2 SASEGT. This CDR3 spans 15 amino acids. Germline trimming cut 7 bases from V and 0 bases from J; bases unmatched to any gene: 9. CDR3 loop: CASNPDRASSYEQYF. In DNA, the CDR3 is TGTGCCAGCAACCCCGACAGGGCGAGCTCCTACGAGCAGTACTTC.

The chain's CDR3 is CASSEKAGLNEQYF. The DNA of the CDR3 is TGTGCCAGCAGCGAAAAGGCAGGGCTCAACGAGCAGTACTTC. This chain uses TRBV7-9 with TRBJ2-7, with D tentatively TRBD1 (5 bases). This CDR3 has 14 residues. V was shortened by 5 bases and J by 5 bases, with 16 bases between the two germline ends. CDR1 SEHNR and CDR2 FQNEAQ come from the germline V gene (reference sequence).

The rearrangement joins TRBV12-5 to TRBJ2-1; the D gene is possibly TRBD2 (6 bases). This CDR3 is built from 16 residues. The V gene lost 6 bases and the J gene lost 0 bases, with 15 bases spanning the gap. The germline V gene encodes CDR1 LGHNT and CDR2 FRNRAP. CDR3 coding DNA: TGTGCTAGTGGCCCCCCGGACGGGAGCTCCTACAATGAGCAGTTCTTC. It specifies CASGPPDGSSYNEQFF.